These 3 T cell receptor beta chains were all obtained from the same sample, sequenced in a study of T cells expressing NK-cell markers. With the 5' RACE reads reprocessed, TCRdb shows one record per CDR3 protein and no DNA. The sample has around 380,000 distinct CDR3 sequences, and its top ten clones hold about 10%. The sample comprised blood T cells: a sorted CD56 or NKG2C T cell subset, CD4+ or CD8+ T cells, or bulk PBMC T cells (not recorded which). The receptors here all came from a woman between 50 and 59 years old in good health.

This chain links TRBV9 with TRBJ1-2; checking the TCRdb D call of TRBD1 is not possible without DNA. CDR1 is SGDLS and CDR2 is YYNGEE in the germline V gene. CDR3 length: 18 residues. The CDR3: CASSVGLIGTVSNYGYTF.

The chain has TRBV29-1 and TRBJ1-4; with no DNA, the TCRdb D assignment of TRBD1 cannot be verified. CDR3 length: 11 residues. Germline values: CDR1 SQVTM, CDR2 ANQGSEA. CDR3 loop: CSVAGHSELFF.

CDR3 residues: CSVEDRGQYHTEAFF. The V call is TRBV29-1, the J call TRBJ1-1; lacking DNA, the TRBD1 call made by TCRdb goes unchecked. Germline-derived CDR1 and CDR2 are SQVTM and ANQGSEA. The CDR3 is 15 amino acids. The whole variable domain, remainder taken from reference TRBV29-1 and TRBJ1-1, is SAVISQKPSRDICQRGTSLTIQCQVDSQVTMMFWYRQQPGQSLTLIATANQGSEATYESGFVIDKFPISRPNLTFSTLTVSNMSPEDSSIYLCSVEDRGQYHTEAFFGQGTRLTVV.